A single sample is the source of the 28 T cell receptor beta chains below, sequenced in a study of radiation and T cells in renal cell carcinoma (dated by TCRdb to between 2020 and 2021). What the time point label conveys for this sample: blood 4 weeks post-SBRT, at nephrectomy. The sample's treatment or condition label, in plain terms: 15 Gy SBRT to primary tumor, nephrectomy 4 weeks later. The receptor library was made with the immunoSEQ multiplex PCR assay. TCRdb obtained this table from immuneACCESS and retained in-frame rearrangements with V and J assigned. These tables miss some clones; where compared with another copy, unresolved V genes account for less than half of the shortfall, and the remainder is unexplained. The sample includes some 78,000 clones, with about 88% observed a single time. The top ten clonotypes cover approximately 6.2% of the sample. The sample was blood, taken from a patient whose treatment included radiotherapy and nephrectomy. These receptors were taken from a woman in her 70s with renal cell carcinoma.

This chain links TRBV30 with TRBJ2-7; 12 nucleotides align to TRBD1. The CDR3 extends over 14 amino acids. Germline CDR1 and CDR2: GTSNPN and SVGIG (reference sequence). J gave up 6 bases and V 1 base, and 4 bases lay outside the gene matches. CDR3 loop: CAWSGGDRGREQYF. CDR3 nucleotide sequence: TGTGCCTGGAGTGGAGGGGACAGGGGGCGCGAGCAGTACTTC.

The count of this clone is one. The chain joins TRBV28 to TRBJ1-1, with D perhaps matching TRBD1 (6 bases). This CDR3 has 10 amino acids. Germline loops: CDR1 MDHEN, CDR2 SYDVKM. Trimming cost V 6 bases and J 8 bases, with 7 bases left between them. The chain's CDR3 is CASRQGEAFF. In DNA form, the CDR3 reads TGTGCCAGCAGACAGGGAGAAGCTTTCTTT.

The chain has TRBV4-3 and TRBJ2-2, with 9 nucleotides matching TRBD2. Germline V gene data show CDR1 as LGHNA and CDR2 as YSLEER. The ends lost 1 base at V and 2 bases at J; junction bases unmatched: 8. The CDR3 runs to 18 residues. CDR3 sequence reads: CASSQVKASGVNTGELFF. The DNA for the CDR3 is TGCGCCAGCAGCCAAGTGAAAGCTAGCGGGGTCAACACCGGGGAGCTGTTTTTT.

The CDR3 region is CASSAIRWAGYTF. The CDR3 bases are TGTGCCAGCAGCGCGATACGGTGGGCTGGCTACACCTTC. The chain combines TRBV11-1 with TRBJ1-2; D unclear. Trimming cost V 5 bases and J 7 bases, with 14 bases left between them. Germline V gene lookup returns CDR1 SGHAT and CDR2 FQDESV (reference sequence). The CDR3 spans 13 residues.

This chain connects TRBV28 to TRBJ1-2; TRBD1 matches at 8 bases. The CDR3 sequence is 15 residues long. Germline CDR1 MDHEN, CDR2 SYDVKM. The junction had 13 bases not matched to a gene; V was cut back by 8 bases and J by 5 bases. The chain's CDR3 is CASARPQGASYGYTF. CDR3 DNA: TGTGCCAGCGCTAGGCCCCAGGGGGCAAGTTATGGCTACACCTTC.

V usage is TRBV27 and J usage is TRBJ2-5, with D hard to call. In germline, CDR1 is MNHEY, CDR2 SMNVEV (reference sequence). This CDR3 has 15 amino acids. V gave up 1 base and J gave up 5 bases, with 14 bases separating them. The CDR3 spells CASSLLPGVYETQYF. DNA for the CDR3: TGTGCCAGCAGTTTATTGCCTGGAGTGTATGAGACCCAGTACTTC.

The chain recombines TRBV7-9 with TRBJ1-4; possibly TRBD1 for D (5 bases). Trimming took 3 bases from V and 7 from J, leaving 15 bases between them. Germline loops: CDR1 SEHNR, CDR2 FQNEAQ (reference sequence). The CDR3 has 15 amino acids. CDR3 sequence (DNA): TGTGCCAGCAGCTTGAGGTCAGGGACGGTTGAAAAACTGTTTTTT. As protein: CASSLRSGTVEKLFF.

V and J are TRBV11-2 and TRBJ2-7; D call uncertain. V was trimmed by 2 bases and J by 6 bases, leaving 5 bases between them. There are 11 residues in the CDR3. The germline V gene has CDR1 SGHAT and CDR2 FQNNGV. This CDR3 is CASSLWGEQYF. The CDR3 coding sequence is TGTGCCAGCAGCTTATGGGGCGAGCAGTACTTC.

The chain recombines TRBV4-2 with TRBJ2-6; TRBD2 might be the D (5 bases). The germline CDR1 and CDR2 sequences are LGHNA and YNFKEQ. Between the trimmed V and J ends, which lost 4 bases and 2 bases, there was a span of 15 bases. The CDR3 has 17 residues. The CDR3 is CASSPFKKGAGANVLTF. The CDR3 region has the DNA TGTGCCAGCAGCCCATTTAAAAAGGGAGCTGGGGCCAACGTCCTGACTTTC.

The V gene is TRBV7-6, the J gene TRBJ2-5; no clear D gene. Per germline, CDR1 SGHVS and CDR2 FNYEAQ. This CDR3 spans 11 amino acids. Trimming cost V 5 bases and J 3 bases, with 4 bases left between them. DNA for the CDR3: TGTGCCAGCAGCGCGAAAGAGACCCAGTACTTC. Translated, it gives CASSAKETQYF.

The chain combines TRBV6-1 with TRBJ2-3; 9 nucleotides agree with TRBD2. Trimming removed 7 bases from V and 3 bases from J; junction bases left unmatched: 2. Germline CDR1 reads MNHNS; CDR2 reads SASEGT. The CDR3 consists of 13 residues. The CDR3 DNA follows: TGTGCCAGCACGCGGGGGGGTACAGATACGCAGTATTTT. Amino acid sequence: CASTRGGTDTQYF.

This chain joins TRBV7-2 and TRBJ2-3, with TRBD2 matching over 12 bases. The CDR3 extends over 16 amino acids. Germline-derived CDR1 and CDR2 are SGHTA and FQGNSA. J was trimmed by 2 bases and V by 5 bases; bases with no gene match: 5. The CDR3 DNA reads TGTGCCAGCAGCCCCCCTAGCGGGGGGGCCACAGATACGCAGTATTTT. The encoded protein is CASSPPSGGATDTQYF.

The CDR3 DNA sequence: TGTGCCACCAGCAGGGAAGCGGACGGGAATGAGCAGTTCTTC. Translated: CATSREADGNEQFF. V gene TRBV15 combines with J gene TRBJ2-1; TRBD2 is a possible D gene (5 bases). Germline-derived CDR1 and CDR2 are LNHNV and YYDKDF (reference sequence). There are 14 residues in the CDR3. V was shortened by 3 bases and J by 7 bases, with 13 bases between the two germline ends.

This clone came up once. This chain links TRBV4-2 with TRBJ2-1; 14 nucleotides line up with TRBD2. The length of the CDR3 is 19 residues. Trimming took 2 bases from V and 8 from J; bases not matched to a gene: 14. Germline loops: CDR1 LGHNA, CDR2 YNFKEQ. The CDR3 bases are TGTGCCAGCAGCCAATTTGCTCCGACTAGCGGGGGGGCCGGGTATGAGCAGTTCTTC. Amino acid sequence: CASSQFAPTSGGAGYEQFF.

The CDR3 DNA is TGTGCCAGCAGTTACTCCGGGCAGGTCAGGGGCTACACCTTC. As protein: CASSYSGQVRGYTF. The V gene is TRBV6-5, the J gene TRBJ1-2, with no clear D. Germline CDR1 MNHEY, CDR2 SVGAGI. CDR3 length: 14 amino acids. The germline V and J ends were trimmed by 0 bases and 8 bases, with 13 bases remaining between them.

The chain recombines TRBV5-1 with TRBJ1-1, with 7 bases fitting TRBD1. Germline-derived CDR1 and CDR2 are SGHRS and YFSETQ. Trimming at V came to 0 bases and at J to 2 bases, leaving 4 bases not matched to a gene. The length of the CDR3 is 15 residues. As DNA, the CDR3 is TGCGCCAGCAGCTTGGAGTACAGGGGTAACACTGAAGCTTTCTTT. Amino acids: CASSLEYRGNTEAFF.

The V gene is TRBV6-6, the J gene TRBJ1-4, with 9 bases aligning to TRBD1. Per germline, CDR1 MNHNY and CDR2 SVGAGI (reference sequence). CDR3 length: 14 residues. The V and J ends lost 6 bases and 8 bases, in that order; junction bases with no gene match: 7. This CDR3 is CASSPTGGREKLFF. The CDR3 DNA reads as TGTGCCAGCAGCCCGACAGGGGGTCGAGAAAAACTGTTTTTT.

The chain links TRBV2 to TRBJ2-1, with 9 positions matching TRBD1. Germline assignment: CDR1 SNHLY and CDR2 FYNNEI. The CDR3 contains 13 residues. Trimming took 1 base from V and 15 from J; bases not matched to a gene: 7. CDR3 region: CASSEGVGTGWFF. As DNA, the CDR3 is TGTGCCAGCAGTGAAGGGGTCGGGACAGGGTGGTTCTTC.

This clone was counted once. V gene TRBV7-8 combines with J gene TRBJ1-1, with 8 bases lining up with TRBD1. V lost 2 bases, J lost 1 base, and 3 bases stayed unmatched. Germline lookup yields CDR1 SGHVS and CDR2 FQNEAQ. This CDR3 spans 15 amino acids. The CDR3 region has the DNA TGTGCCAGCAGCTTAACCGGACAGGGGAACACTGAAGCTTTCTTT. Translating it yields CASSLTGQGNTEAFF. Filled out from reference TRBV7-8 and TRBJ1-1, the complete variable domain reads GAGVSQSPRYKVAKRGQDVALRCDPISGHVSLFWYQQALGQGPEFLTYFQNEAQLDKSGLPSDRFFAERPEGSVSTLKIQRTQQEDSAVYLCASSLTGQGNTEAFFGQGTRLTVV.

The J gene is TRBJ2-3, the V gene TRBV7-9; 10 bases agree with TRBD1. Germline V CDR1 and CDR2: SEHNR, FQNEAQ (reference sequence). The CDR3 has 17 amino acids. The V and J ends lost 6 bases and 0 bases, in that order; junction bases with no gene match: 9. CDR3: CASRPSGTGASTDTQYF. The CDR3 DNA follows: TGTGCCAGCAGGCCTTCCGGGACAGGGGCGAGCACAGATACGCAGTATTTT.

CDR3 coding DNA: TGTGCCAGCAGTTTAGGGCTCCCCGGAGGGACTGAAGCTTTCTTT. Protein product: CASSLGLPGGTEAFF. The chain combines TRBV27 with TRBJ1-1; D is unresolved. Trimming took off 2 bases at V and 5 bases at J, with 15 bases between the two ends. Germline CDR1 and CDR2: MNHEY and SMNVEV (reference sequence). The length of the CDR3 is 15 residues.

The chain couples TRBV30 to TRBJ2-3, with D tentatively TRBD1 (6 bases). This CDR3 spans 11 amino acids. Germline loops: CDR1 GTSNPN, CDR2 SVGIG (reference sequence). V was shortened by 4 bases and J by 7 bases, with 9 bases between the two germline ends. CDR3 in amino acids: CAWKQGNTQYF. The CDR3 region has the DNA TGTGCCTGGAAACAGGGAAATACGCAGTATTTT. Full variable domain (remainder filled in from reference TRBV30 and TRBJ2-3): SQTIHQWPATLVQPVGSPLSLECTVEGTSNPNLYWYRQAAGRGLQLLFYSVGIGQISSEVPQNLSASRPQDRQFILSSKKLLLSDSGFYLCAWKQGNTQYFGPGTRLTVL.

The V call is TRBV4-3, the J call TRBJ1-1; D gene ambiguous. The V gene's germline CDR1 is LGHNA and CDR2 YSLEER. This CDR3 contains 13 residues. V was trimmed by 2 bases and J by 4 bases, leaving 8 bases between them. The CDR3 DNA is TGCGCCAGCAGCCAACCGATGACCACTGAAGCTTTCTTT. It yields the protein CASSQPMTTEAFF.

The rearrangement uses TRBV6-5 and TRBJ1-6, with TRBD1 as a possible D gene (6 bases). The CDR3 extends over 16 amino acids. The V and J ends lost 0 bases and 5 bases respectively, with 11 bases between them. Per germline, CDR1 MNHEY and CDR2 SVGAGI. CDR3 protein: CASSYSRTANNSPLHF. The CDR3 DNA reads TGTGCCAGCAGTTACTCGAGGACAGCTAATAATTCACCCCTCCACTTT.

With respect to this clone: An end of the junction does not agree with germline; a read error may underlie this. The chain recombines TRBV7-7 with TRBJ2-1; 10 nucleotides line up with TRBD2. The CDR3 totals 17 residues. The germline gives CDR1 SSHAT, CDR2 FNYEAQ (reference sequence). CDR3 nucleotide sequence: TGTGCTAGCAGCCCGACTAGCGGGTCCAGCTCCTACAATGAGCAGTTCTTC. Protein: CASSPTSGSSSYNEQFF.

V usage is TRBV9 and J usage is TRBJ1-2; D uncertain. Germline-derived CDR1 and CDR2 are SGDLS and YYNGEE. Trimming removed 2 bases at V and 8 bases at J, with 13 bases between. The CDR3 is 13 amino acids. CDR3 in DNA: TGTGCCAGCAGCGTCCACCAGCGGGGAGGCTACACCTTC. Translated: CASSVHQRGGYTF.

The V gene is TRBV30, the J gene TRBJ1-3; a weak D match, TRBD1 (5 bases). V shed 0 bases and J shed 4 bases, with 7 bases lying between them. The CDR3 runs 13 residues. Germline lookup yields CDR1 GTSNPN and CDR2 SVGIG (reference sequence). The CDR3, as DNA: TGTGCCTGGAGTGTACGGGGGGGAAACACCATATATTTT. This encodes CAWSVRGGNTIYF.

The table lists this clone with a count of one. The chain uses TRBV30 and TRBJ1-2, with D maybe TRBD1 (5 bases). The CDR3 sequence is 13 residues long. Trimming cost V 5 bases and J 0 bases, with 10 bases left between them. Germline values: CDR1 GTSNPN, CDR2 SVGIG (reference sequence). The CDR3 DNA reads TGTGCCTGGGGGGCCAGTACTAACTATGGCTACACCTTC. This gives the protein CAWGASTNYGYTF.